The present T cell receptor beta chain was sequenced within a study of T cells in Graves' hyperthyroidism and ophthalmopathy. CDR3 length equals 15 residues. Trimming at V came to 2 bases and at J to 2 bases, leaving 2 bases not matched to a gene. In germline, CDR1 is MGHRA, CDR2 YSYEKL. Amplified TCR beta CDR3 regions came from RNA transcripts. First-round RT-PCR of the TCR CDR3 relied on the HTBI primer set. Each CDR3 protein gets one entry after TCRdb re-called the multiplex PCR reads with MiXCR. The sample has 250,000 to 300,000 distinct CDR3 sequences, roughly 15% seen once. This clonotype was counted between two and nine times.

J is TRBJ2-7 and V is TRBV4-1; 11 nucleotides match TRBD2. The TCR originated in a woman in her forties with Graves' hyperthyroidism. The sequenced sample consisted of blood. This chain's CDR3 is CASSQIAGGPYEQYF. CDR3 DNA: TGCGCCAGCAGCCAAATAGCGGGAGGGCCCTACGAGCAGTACTTC.